This TCR beta chain was recorded in a study of blood T cell repertoires in COVID-19. Overall study: Acute and convalescent COVID-19 samples came from the United States, Italy and Spain. Sample material is recorded as cDNA or gDNA derived from T cells, B-cell-depleted T cells, or PBMCs.

Under the authors' procedure: Cell counts per sample came from amplifying reference gene primers. Assay: immunoSEQ multiplex PCR; the TCRdb copy retains only in-frame clones and omits some. V and J calls plus clone size are reproduced from that table; the DNA served to infer D and trimming. Altogether roughly 140,000 clones are present, 85% to 90% being singletons, with the ten largest covering over 12%. A note on this clone: Other nucleotide sequences in the sample specify the same CDR3.

Trimming removed 0 bases from V and 6 bases from J, with 10 bases in between. The CDR3 is made up of 13 amino acids. Germline assignment: CDR1 SGHRS and CDR2 YFSETQ. What was sequenced was peripheral blood. The receptor was derived from a woman aged 40 to 55 with acute or convalescent COVID-19. This chain joins TRBV5-1 and TRBJ2-7, with D maybe TRBD1 (7 bases). The CDR3 protein is CASSLGQGGEQYF. The CDR3 bases are TGCGCCAGCAGCTTGGGACAGGGAGGCGAGCAGTACTTC.